The present T cell receptor (beta chain) was sequenced within a study of technical replicates of blood from a few donors. The germline gives CDR1 WSHSY, CDR2 SAAADI. V shed 2 bases and J 8 bases; nucleotides not matched to a gene: 14. This CDR3 is 18 amino acids long. Sequencing used immunoSEQ multiplex PCR; TCRdb keeps in-frame clones, though not all of them. Of tens of thousands of clones in the sample, 85% to 95% are singletons; the top ten hold 0.25% to 0.3%. V is TRBV10-2 and J is TRBJ1-4, with 10 bases lining up with TRBD1. The receptor's source is a human donor in good health. The sequenced material came from T cells isolated from PBMCs. The CDR3 region is CASSEGSTGGGSDEKLFF. CDR3 nucleotide sequence: TGCGCCAGCAGTGAGGGGTCGACAGGGGGCGGGAGTGACGAAAAACTGTTTTTT.